This T cell receptor (beta chain) came from a study of OX40 agonist ivuxolimab in advanced cancers. Study-wide background: Past anti-PD-1, anti-PD-L1 or anti-CTLA-4 therapy was accepted, and 30% to 50% had received some.

This clone was counted only a few times. V was clipped by 8 bases and J by 7 bases; unmatched bases: 13. This CDR3 region has 14 residues. Looked up from germline, CDR1 is MNHEY and CDR2 is SVGAGI. Sequencing used immunoSEQ multiplex PCR; TCRdb keeps in-frame clones, though not all of them. The sample shows about 68,000 clones, roughly 84% of them seen only once. J is TRBJ1-1 and V is TRBV6-5, with 7 bases identical to TRBD1. The TCR originated in an adult with an advanced solid tumor such as melanoma, head and neck, liver or kidney cancer. This specimen consisted of CD4+ or CD8+ T cells sorted from blood, obtained in a trial of the OX40 agonist ivuxolimab. The CDR3 region is CASLRQGISFEAFF. In DNA, the CDR3 is TGTGCCAGCCTGAGACAGGGCATATCTTTTGAAGCTTTCTTT.